This T cell receptor beta chain was sequenced for a study of blood T cell repertoires in COVID-19. Authors' data handling: Researchers report that nucleated cell counts were estimated from reference gene primer amplification. Assay: immunoSEQ multiplex PCR; the TCRdb copy retains only in-frame clones and omits some. V and J calls and clone size come straight from that table; D and trimming were deduced from the DNA. The table has some 89,000 clones, 85% to 90% seen once. The CDR3 length is 15 residues. V was trimmed by 5 bases and J by 2 bases, leaving 13 bases between them. CDR1 and CDR2 from the germline V gene are LGHDT and YNNKEL (reference sequence).

The origin of this receptor is a human donor in a cohort sampled during active COVID-19. Material: peripheral blood. The chain combines TRBV3-1 (or the pseudogene TRBV3-2) with TRBJ1-5; D might be TRBD1 (5 bases). For the CDR3, the DNA is TGTGCCAGCAGCGGGCGTGGGGCAGGCAATCAGCCCCAGCATTTT. This sequence encodes CASSGRGAGNQPQHF.